The 14 T cell receptor beta chains presented below share a single source sample, sequenced in a study of CD8 T cells in Susac syndrome. Roughly 0.5 to 1 ug RNA was reverse transcribed with random hexamers. MiXCR, applied by TCRdb to the immunoSEQ multiplex PCR reads, yields one record per CDR3 protein. This table holds roughly 120,000 distinct CDR3 sequences, roughly 94% found once. The sequenced material came from CD4+ T cells from PBMCs. All receptors derive from a human donor in good health.

The chain recombines TRBV6-6 with TRBJ1-3; D is unclear. Trimming left V 1 base short and J 2 bases short, with 9 bases between. Germline V lookup: CDR1 MNHNY, CDR2 SVGAGI (reference sequence). CDR3 length equals 15 residues. For the CDR3, the DNA is TGTGCCAGCAGTTACTGGTGGGAACCTGGAAACACCATATATTTT. Amino acid sequence: CASSYWWEPGNTIYF.

The chain has TRBV5-1 and TRBJ2-1; 12 nucleotides line up with TRBD2. This CDR3 region has 15 residues. CDR1 is SGHRS and CDR2 is YFSETQ in the germline V gene. Trimming at V came to 3 bases and at J to 8 bases, leaving 6 bases not matched to a gene. CDR3 in DNA: TGCGCCAGCAGCTCCCGGACTAGCGGGACAGATGAGCAGTTCTTC. Protein: CASSSRTSGTDEQFF.

This chain links TRBV25-1 with TRBJ1-2, with a tentative D call TRBD1 (5 bases). The CDR3 is 13 amino acids. CDR1 and CDR2 from the germline V gene are MGHDK and SYGVNS. The V gene lost 6 bases and the J gene lost 8 bases, with 16 bases spanning the gap. The CDR3 nucleotides are TGTGCCAGCAGCCAAGGACAAGCGGCCGGCTACACCTTC. Translating it yields CASSQGQAAGYTF.

The chain links TRBV2 to TRBJ2-7, with D possibly TRBD1 on 6 matching bases. In germline, CDR1 is SNHLY, CDR2 FYNNEI. The V end lost 8 bases, the J end lost 4 bases, and 12 bases lay between the germline ends. The CDR3 contains 12 residues. The DNA of the CDR3 is TGTGCCAGCTCAATGGGGGCTTACGAGCAGTACTTC. Protein product: CASSMGAYEQYF.

The chain uses TRBV29-1 and TRBJ2-3, with D uncertain. Germline V gives CDR1 SQVTM, CDR2 ANQGSEA. The germline V and J ends were trimmed by 4 bases and 3 bases, with 14 bases remaining between them. The CDR3 contains 14 residues. CDR3 loop: CSVVIGLRTDTQYF. The CDR3, as DNA: TGCAGCGTTGTTATCGGGTTACGAACAGATACGCAGTATTTT.

Only one count was recorded for this clonotype. The chain recombines TRBV19 with TRBJ1-4; no definite D call. Germline V gives CDR1 LNHDA, CDR2 SQIVND (reference sequence). V was clipped by 4 bases and J by 8 bases, with 8 bases between them. The CDR3 totals 12 residues. CDR3 bases: TGTGCCAGTAGTACGGCGGGGGAAAAACTGTTTTTT. Protein: CASSTAGEKLFF.

The V call is TRBV7-9, the J call TRBJ2-1; 7 bases are a match to TRBD2. CDR1 is SEHNR and CDR2 is FQNEAQ in the germline V gene (reference sequence). The trim removed 5 bases at V and 0 bases at J, leaving 4 bases unmatched. The CDR3 has 15 amino acids. CDR3: CASSQLASSYNEQFF. DNA of the CDR3: TGTGCCAGCAGCCAACTAGCGTCCTCCTACAATGAGCAGTTCTTC.

The chain is built from TRBV7-2 and TRBJ2-2; D is uncertain. This CDR3 contains 13 residues. V was cut by 3 bases and J by 8 bases, with 10 bases left in between. Germline V CDR1 and CDR2: SGHTA, FQGNSA. CDR3 in amino acids: CASSFPGVGELFF. CDR3 sequence (DNA): TGTGCCAGCAGCTTTCCCGGAGTTGGGGAGCTGTTTTTT.

The chain recombines TRBV27 with TRBJ2-7, with no clear D. Trimming pared 6 bases from V and 5 bases from J, leaving 20 bases between. CDR3 size: 15 residues. The V gene's germline CDR1 is MNHEY and CDR2 SMNVEV (reference sequence). CDR3 amino acids: CASSPGYAVFNEQYF. CDR3 DNA: TGTGCCAGCAGCCCCGGTTACGCAGTCTTCAACGAGCAGTACTTC.

The CDR3 DNA follows: TGTGCCAGCAGTGAAACTGGGAGCACAGATACGCAGTATTTT. Amino acid sequence: CASSETGSTDTQYF. The V call is TRBV2, the J call TRBJ2-3, with unresolved D. The CDR3 totals 14 residues. Between the trimmed V and J ends, which lost 2 bases and 0 bases, there was a span of 6 bases. The germline CDR1 and CDR2 sequences are SNHLY and FYNNEI.

This chain uses TRBV15 with TRBJ2-1, with 10 bases matching TRBD2. CDR1 LNHNV and CDR2 YYDKDF come from the germline V gene (reference sequence). Trimming took 0 bases from V and 6 from J; bases not matched to a gene: 11. The CDR3 is made up of 18 amino acids. The CDR3: CATSRERTGTSDLNEQFF. CDR3 bases: TGTGCCACCAGCAGAGAGAGAACCGGGACTAGCGACCTCAATGAGCAGTTCTTC.

The chain is built from TRBV18 and TRBJ2-2, with D perhaps TRBD1 (6 bases). The germline V and J ends were trimmed by 6 bases and 0 bases, with 14 bases remaining between them. The CDR3 is made up of 16 amino acids. Germline CDR1 is KGHSH and CDR2 is LQKENI. The CDR3 DNA follows: TGTGCCAGCTCGAGACAGGAAATCGCGAACACCGGGGAGCTGTTTTTT. Amino acids: CASSRQEIANTGELFF.

The genes are TRBV18 and TRBJ2-5, with 10 nucleotides matching TRBD2. Unmatched junction bases numbered 2, after V lost 3 bases and J lost 4 bases. Germline CDR1 KGHSH, CDR2 LQKENI. This CDR3 has 14 residues. In DNA form, the CDR3 reads TGTGCCAGCTCACCCCTAGCGGGAGTAGAGACCCAGTACTTC. Its translation: CASSPLAGVETQYF.

The chain uses TRBV9 and TRBJ2-5; 9 nucleotides match TRBD2. The CDR3 is 17 residues long. Unmatched junction bases numbered 6, after V lost 0 bases and J lost 0 bases. The germline V gene has CDR1 SGDLS and CDR2 YYNGEE. This CDR3 reads CASSVGGRAGHQETQYF. The DNA of the CDR3 is TGTGCCAGCAGCGTAGGCGGGAGGGCCGGCCACCAAGAGACCCAGTACTTC.